What follows are 14 T cell receptor beta chains derived from one specimen sequenced in a study of T cells in Graves' hyperthyroidism and ophthalmopathy. Amplification of TCR beta CDR3 regions used RNA as the template. The HTBI set primed first-round TCR CDR3 RT-PCR. TCRdb itself ran the multiplex PCR reads through MiXCR, one entry per CDR3 protein. The table includes around 350,000 distinct CDR3 sequences, about a sixth detected once. Sequencing used blood. The receptor set was obtained from a woman younger than 45 with Graves' hyperthyroidism that later progressed to Graves' ophthalmopathy.

V is TRBV7-8 and J is TRBJ1-1; no clear D. V was cut by 5 bases and J by 4 bases, with 14 bases left in between. CDR1 and CDR2 from the germline V gene are SGHVS and FQNEAQ. This CDR3 has 14 residues. The CDR3 is CASSLIGVSTEAFF. The CDR3 DNA reads TGTGCCAGCAGCCTGATTGGAGTGAGCACTGAAGCTTTCTTT.

This clonotype was recorded at least ten times. The J gene is TRBJ1-2, the V gene TRBV6-1, with D uncertain. V was shortened by 1 base and J by 6 bases, with 12 bases between the two germline ends. There are 14 residues in the CDR3. CDR1 MNHNS and CDR2 SASEGT come from the germline V gene. The CDR3 region is CASSEVRPWDGYTF. CDR3 DNA sequence: TGTGCCAGCAGTGAAGTAAGGCCTTGGGATGGCTACACCTTC.

This clonotype was counted between two and nine times. This rearrangement joins TRBV4-2 to TRBJ2-5; tentatively, D is TRBD1 (6 bases). V gave up 3 bases and J gave up 2 bases, with 10 bases separating them. CDR1 LGHNA and CDR2 YNFKEQ come from the germline V gene. This CDR3 has 14 residues. The CDR3 DNA reads TGTGCCAGCAGCCAGGGACACCCACAAGAGACCCAGTACTTC. This codes for CASSQGHPQETQYF.

The genes are TRBV28 and TRBJ2-3, with TRBD2 identical over 14 bases. Germline V gene lookup returns CDR1 MDHEN and CDR2 SYDVKM. This CDR3 has 16 residues. The J segment lost 5 bases and the V segment lost 7 bases, leaving 8 bases of the junction unmatched. DNA of the CDR3: TGTGCCAGCACACCGGGACTAGCGGGAGTAGAAGATACGCAGTATTTT. Protein sequence: CASTPGLAGVEDTQYF.

This sequence joins TRBV20-1 and TRBJ2-3; D not certain. Germline CDR1 is DFQATT and CDR2 is SNEGSKA (reference sequence). Trimming stripped 3 bases from V and 4 bases from J, with 14 bases between. The CDR3 spans 14 residues. The DNA of the CDR3 is TGCAGTGCTAGCACTTCCCGGAAATCAGATACGCAGTATTTT. Encoded protein: CSASTSRKSDTQYF.

This clonotype was observed at least ten times. This chain links TRBV27 with TRBJ1-2; 9 bases match TRBD1. V shed 2 bases and J 6 bases; nucleotides not matched to a gene: 4. This CDR3 has 14 amino acids. CDR1 and CDR2 (germline): MNHEY, SMNVEV (reference sequence). The CDR3, as DNA: TGTGCCAGCAGTTTAGACAGGGGGGTTAATGGCTACACCTTC. It yields the protein CASSLDRGVNGYTF.

Ten or more counts support this clonotype. CDR3 amino acids: CASSSLYEQYF. The CDR3 DNA reads TGTGCCAGCAGTTCCCTATACGAGCAGTACTTC. This chain links TRBV7-2 with TRBJ2-7, with unresolved D. This CDR3 is built from 11 residues. Germline CDR1 is SGHTA and CDR2 is FQGNSA. Trimming took off 6 bases at V and 4 bases at J, with 7 bases between the two ends.

This clonotype came up many times. V is TRBV7-9 and J is TRBJ1-3; D is possibly TRBD1 (5 bases). This CDR3 has 15 residues. CDR1 is SEHNR, CDR2 FQNEAQ, per germline (reference sequence). The V end was cut by 3 bases, the J end by 4 bases, with 13 bases between. CDR3 amino acids: CASSFAGTGGNTIYF. CDR3 sequence (DNA): TGTGCCAGCAGCTTCGCCGGGACGGGGGGAAACACCATATATTTT. The full variable domain, completed using reference TRBV7-9 and TRBJ1-3, is DTGVSQNPRHKITKRGQNVTFRCDPISEHNRLYWYRQTLGQGPEFLTYFQNEAQLEKSRLLSDRFSAERPKGSFSTLEIQRTEQGDSAMYLCASSFAGTGGNTIYFGEGSWLTVV.

V gene TRBV5-6 combines with J gene TRBJ1-5, with TRBD1 as a possible D gene (5 bases). V was cut by 1 base and J by 3 bases, with 14 bases left in between. CDR1 is SGHDT, CDR2 YYEEEE, per germline. The length of the CDR3 is 16 residues. CDR3 loop: CASSLLGRVDNQPQHF. The DNA of the CDR3 is TGTGCCAGCAGCTTGCTGGGCAGGGTGGACAATCAGCCCCAGCATTTT.

This clonotype was seen ten or more times. This chain links TRBV11-2 with TRBJ2-3; 8 bases map to TRBD1. Germline loops: CDR1 SGHAT, CDR2 FQNNGV. This CDR3 has 15 residues. With V trimmed by 2 bases and J by 1 base, 2 bases remained unmatched. CDR3: CASSLRQGRTDTQYF. The CDR3 coding sequence is TGTGCCAGCAGCTTACGACAGGGGCGCACAGATACGCAGTATTTT.

This clonotype came up a few times. CDR3 sequence: CATEPGQQSTDTQYF. In DNA, the CDR3 is TGCGCCACCGAACCGGGACAGCAGAGCACAGATACGCAGTATTTT. The chain uses TRBV10-1 and TRBJ2-3; TRBD1 matches at 7 bases. The CDR3 runs 15 residues. Germline lookup yields CDR1 WNHNN and CDR2 SYGVQD (reference sequence). Trimming at V came to 10 bases and at J to 0 bases, leaving 10 bases not matched to a gene.

This clonotype appeared many times. The chain combines TRBV12-3 or TRBV12-4 with TRBJ2-2, with D uncertain. There are 12 residues in the CDR3. The V end lost 2 bases, the J end lost 6 bases, and 4 bases lay between the germline ends. As DNA, the CDR3 is TGTGCCAGCAGTTTAAGTCCCGGGGAGCTGTTTTTT. It translates to CASSLSPGELFF.

This clonotype showed up many times. The rearrangement joins TRBV3-1 to TRBJ1-1; D call uncertain. Deletions cut 1 base from V and 1 base from J, with 7 bases between. CDR3 size: 14 residues. In germline, CDR1 is LGHDT, CDR2 YNNKEL (reference sequence). CDR3 amino acids: CASSQGLANTEAFF. The DNA for the CDR3 is TGTGCCAGCAGCCAAGGTCTAGCGAACACTGAAGCTTTCTTT.

V usage is TRBV7-8 and J usage is TRBJ2-5; no firm D call. This CDR3 has 15 amino acids. Germline V gene data show CDR1 as SGHVS and CDR2 as FQNEAQ. V lost 5 bases and J lost 2, with 15 bases in between. In DNA form, the CDR3 reads TGTGCCAGCAGCCCCGACCGCTTTCTTCAAGAGACCCAGTACTTC. Encoded protein: CASSPDRFLQETQYF.